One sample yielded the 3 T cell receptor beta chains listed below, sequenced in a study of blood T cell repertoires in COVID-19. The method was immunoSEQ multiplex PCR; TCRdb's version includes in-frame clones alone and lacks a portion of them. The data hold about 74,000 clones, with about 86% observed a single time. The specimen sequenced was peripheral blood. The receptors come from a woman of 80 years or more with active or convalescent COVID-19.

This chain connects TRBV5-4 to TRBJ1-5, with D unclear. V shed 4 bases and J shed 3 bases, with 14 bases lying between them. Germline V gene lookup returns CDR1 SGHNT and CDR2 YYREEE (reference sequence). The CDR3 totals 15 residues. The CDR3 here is CASSVGGLSNQPQHF. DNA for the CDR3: TGTGCCAGCAGCGTGGGAGGGCTATCCAATCAGCCCCAGCATTTT.

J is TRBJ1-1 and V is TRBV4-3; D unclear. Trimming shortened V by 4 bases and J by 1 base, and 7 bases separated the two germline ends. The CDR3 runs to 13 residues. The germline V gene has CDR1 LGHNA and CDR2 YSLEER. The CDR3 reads CASSLFPNTEAFF. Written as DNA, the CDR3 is TGCGCCAGCAGCCTATTCCCGAACACTGAAGCTTTCTTT.

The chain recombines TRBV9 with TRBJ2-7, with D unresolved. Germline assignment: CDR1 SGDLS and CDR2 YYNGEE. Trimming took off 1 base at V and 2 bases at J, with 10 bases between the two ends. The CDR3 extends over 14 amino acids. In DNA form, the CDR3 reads TGTGCCAGCAGCGTAAATCCGGGTCCCTACGAGCAGTACTTC. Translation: CASSVNPGPYEQYF.